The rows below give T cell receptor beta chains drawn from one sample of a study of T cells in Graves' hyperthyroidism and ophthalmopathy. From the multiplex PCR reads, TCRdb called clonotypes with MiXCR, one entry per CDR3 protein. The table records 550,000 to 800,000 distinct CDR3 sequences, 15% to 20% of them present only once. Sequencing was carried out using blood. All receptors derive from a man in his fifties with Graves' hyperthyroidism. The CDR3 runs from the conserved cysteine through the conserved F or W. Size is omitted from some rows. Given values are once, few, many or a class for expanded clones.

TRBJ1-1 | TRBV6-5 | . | CASSYGTQAFF
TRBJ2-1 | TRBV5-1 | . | CASSLGPLAASYNEQFF
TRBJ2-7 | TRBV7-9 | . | CASSRMDRVYEQYF
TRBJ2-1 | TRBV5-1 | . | CASSSGQALDNEQFF
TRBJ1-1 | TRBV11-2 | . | CASSSHAYTEAFF
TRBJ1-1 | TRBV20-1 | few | CSAPWVGDPEAFF
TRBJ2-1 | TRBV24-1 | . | CATTGTVNNEQFF
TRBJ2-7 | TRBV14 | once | CASSQAFHRDVEYF
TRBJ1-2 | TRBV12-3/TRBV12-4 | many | CASSDSVQGPIYGYTF
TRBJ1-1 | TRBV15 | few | CATSRDLGSGMNTEAFF
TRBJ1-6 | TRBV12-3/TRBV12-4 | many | CASSLSRRASNSPLHF
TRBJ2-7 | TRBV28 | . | CASSMTGGDEQYF
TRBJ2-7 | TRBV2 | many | CASRLQLGEQYF
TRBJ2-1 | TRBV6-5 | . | CASSYSRQGINEQFF
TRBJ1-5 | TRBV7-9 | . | CASSPPNRGTQHF
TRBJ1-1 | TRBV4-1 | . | CASSSPLTREGRTEAFF
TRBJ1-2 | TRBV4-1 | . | CASSLFGTGSYGYTF
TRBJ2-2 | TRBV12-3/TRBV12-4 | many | CASSFGSENTGELFF
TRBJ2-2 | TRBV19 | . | CASSITLAGVGDTGELFF
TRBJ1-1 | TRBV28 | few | CASFRTGPLTEAFF
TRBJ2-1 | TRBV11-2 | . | CASSDTARFGGRPPNEQFF
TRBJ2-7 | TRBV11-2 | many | CASSSLQGESSYEQYF